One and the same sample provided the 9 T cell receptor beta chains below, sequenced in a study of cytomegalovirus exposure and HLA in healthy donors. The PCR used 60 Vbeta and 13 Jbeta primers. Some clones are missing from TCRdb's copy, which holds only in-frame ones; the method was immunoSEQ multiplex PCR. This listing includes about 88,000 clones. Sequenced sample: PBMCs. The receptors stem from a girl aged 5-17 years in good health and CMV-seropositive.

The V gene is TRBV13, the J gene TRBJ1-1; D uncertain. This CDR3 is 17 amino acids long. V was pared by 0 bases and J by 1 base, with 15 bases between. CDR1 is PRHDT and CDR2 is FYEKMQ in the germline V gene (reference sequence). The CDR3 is CASSLGRETSSNTEAFF. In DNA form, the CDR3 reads TGTGCCAGCAGCTTAGGCCGTGAAACATCCTCGAACACTGAAGCTTTCTTT.

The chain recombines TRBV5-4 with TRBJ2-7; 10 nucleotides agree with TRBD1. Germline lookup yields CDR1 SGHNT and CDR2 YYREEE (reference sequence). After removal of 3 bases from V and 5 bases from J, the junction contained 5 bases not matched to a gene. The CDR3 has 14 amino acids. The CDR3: CASSWDRGAHEQYV. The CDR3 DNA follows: TGTGCCAGCAGCTGGGACAGGGGCGCCCACGAGCAGTACGTC.

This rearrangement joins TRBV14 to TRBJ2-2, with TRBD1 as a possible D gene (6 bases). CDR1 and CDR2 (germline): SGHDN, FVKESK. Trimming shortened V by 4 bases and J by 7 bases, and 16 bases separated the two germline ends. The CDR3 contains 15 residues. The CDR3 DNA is TGTGCCAGCAGCCGCCAACAGGGTTTGTACGGGGAGCTGTTTTTT. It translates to CASSRQQGLYGELFF. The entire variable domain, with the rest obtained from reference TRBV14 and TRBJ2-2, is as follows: EAGVTQFPSHSVIEKGQTVTLRCDPISGHDNLYWYRRVMGKEIKFLLHFVKESKQDESGMPNNRFLAERTGGTYSTLKVQPAELEDSGVYFCASSRQQGLYGELFFGEGSRLTVL.

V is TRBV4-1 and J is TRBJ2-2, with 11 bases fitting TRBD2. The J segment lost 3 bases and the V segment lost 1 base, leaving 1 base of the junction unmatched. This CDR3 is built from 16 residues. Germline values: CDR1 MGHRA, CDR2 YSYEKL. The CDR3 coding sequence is TGCGCCAGCAGCCAAGTGACTAGCGGGGACACCGGGGAGCTGTTTTTT. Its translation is CASSQVTSGDTGELFF.

DNA for the CDR3: TGCAGCGTTGTCTCCGTGGGCCTGAACACTGAAGCTTTCTTT. Translation gives CSVVSVGLNTEAFF. This chain links TRBV29-1 with TRBJ1-1, with D uncertain. Germline V gene lookup returns CDR1 SQVTM and CDR2 ANQGSEA. The CDR3 spans 14 residues. V lost 4 bases to trimming and J lost 0 bases, with 12 bases between them.

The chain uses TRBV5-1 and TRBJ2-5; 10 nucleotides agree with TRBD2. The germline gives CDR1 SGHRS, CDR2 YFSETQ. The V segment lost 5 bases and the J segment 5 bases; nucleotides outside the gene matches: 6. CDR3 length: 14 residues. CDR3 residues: CASRMGLAMETQYF. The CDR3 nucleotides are TGCGCCAGCAGAATGGGACTAGCGATGGAGACCCAGTACTTC.

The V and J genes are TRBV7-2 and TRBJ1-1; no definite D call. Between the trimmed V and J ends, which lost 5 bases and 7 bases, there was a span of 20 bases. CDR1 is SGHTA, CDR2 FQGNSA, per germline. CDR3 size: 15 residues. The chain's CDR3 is CASSPPARRDHEAFF. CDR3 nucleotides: TGTGCCAGCAGCCCGCCTGCGCGTCGAGATCATGAAGCTTTCTTT.

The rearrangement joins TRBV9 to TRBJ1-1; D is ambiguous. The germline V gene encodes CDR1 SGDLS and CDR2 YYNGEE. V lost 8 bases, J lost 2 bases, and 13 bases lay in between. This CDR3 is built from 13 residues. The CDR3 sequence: CASELIANTEAFF. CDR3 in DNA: TGTGCCAGTGAGCTGATCGCCAACACTGAAGCTTTCTTT.

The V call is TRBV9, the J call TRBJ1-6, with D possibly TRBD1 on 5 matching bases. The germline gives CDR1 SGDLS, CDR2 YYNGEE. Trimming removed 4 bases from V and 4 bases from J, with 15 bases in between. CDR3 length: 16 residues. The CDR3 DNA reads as TGTGCCAGCAGCCCGGGGTCCGGGGGGTATAATTCACCCCTCCACTTT. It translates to CASSPGSGGYNSPLHF.